This TCR beta chain was recorded in a study of shared clonotypes between healthy human individuals. Study-wide results and limits: Shared clonotypes across all four donors exceeded non-shared ones in generation probability.

Researchers ran the assay at a deep level. The table came from immunoSEQ multiplex PCR; TCRdb's copy has only in-frame clones and leaves some out. The table has around 2.5 million clones, approximately 93% seen once. In germline, CDR1 is SGHNT, CDR2 YENEEA. The CDR3 length is 15 residues. Trimming pared 1 base from V and 3 bases from J, leaving 12 bases between. With regard to this clone: Its antigen is currently unknown.

What was sequenced was naive CD4+ T cells from PBMCs. Subset specified: CD45RA+ positively selected. The chain joins TRBV11-3 to TRBJ1-1; TRBD1 might be the D (5 bases). The receptor was derived from a man aged 18 to 30 in good health. Some clones in this sample may be carry-over from other donors' samples. This CDR3 reads CASSLGGAGDTEAFF. CDR3 DNA: TGTGCCAGCAGCTTAGGGGGCGCGGGGGACACTGAAGCTTTCTTT.